This T cell receptor (beta chain) originates from a study of regulatory T cells in long-lasting Graves disease. This CDR3 comprises 17 residues. Trimming removed 4 bases from V and 1 base from J, with 20 bases in between. To make TCR beta libraries, researchers used iRepertoire HTBI primers and Arm-PCR of CDR3 regions. TCRdb reprocessed the multiplex PCR reads with MiXCR, giving one entry per CDR3 protein. The table lists fewer than 500,000 distinct CDR3 sequences, 15% to 20% of them singletons. Time point noted: newly diagnosed GD, antithyroid drugs for less than 3 months. With RNA extracted from PBMCs as input, the TCR library was made. These records were also assigned to another study, of T cells in Graves' hyperthyroidism and ophthalmopathy.

V gene TRBV12-3 or TRBV12-4 combines with J gene TRBJ2-7, with D perhaps TRBD1 (5 bases). This sequence was found in a man aged 35-49 years with Graves disease. The input for sequencing was peripheral blood mononuclear cells (PBMCs), taken at new diagnosis, from a patient treated with antithyroid drugs. The CDR3: CASSSPQRTPRSYEQYF. The CDR3 bases are TGTGCCAGCAGTTCGCCCCAGAGGACACCACGATCCTACGAGCAGTACTTC.